This T cell receptor (beta chain) was sequenced during a study of blood T cell repertoires in COVID-19. Only one count was recorded for this clone. The protocol was immunoSEQ multiplex PCR, while the TCRdb copy is restricted to in-frame clones and leaves out a portion. This table holds roughly 200,000 clones, 70% to 80% found once. Seattle patients were enrolled while actively infected and followed longitudinally. Per germline, CDR1 LNHNV and CDR2 YYDKDF (reference sequence). The CDR3 has 14 amino acids. J lost 8 bases, V lost 8 bases, and 9 bases had no gene match. Material for sequencing was peripheral blood. The TCR sequence derives from a woman in her thirties or forties with COVID-19, enrolled during active disease. The chain carries TRBV15 and TRBJ1-4; 9 bases match TRBD1. The CDR3 region is CATARGQGGEKLFF. The CDR3 coding sequence is TGTGCCACCGCCAGGGGACAGGGCGGCGAAAAACTGTTTTTT. The full variable domain, with the rest looked up from reference TRBV15 and TRBJ1-4, is DAMVIQNPRYQVTQFGKPVTLSCSQTLNHNVMYWYQQKSSQAPKLLFHYYDKDFNNEADTPDNFQSRRPNTSFCFLDIRSPGLGDTAMYLCATARGQGGEKLFFGSGTQLSVL.